This entry is about one TCR beta chain. Its antigen remains unknown. In the authors' workflow: In the immunoSEQ data, sequences were junction-only and lacked quality scores, so filtering differed. Using immunoSEQ multiplex PCR, the repertoire was profiled, and TCRdb retains in-frame clones only, with some absent. The V and J calls and clone size are taken from that table; D and trimming were inferred from the DNA. The table includes 450,000 to 500,000 clones, over 75% detected once. The sample belongs to a study of shared clonotypes between healthy human individuals. Whole-study findings and limits: Sampling included only blood; tissue repertoires likely differ.

CDR1 is SEHNR and CDR2 is FQNEAQ in the germline V gene (reference sequence). V was trimmed by 5 bases and J by 2 bases, leaving 13 bases between them. CDR3 length: 14 residues. The sequence was obtained from a woman aged 40-49 years in good health. Some clones in this sample may be carry-over from other donors' samples. The genes are TRBV7-9 and TRBJ2-7; D is perhaps TRBD2 (5 bases). Specimen: PBMCs. The chain's CDR3 is CASSRTEAPYEQYF. CDR3 bases: TGTGCCAGCAGCCGGACGGAGGCCCCCTACGAGCAGTACTTC.